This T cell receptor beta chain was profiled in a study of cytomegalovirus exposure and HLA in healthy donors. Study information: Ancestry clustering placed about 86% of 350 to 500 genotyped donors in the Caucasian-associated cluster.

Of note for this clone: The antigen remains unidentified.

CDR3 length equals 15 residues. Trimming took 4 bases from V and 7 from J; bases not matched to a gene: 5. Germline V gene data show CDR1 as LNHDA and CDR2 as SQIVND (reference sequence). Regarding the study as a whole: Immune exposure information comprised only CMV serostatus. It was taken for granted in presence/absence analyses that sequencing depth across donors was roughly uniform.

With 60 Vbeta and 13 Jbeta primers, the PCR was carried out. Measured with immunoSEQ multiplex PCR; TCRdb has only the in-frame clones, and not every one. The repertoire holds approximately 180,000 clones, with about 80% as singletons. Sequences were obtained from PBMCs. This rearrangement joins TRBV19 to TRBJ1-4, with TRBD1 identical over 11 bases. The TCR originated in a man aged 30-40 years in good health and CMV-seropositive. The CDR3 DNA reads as TGTGCCAGTAGTAAGGGACAGGGGGGCGGTGAAAAACTGTTTTTT. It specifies CASSKGQGGGEKLFF.